This T cell receptor (beta chain) derives from a study of regulatory T cells in long-lasting Graves disease. Study observations and caveats: Persistent patients had more shared public clonotypes (around 2,800) than new patients (roughly 970).

iRepertoire HTBI primers and Arm-PCR of CDR3 regions built TCR beta libraries. TCRdb independently ran MiXCR on the multiplex PCR reads; one entry per CDR3 protein. This table has about 610,000 distinct CDR3 sequences, roughly 15% appearing once. Regarding time point: newly diagnosed GD, antithyroid drugs for less than 3 months. From PBMCs, RNA was extracted and then used to make the TCR library. This clonotype showed up many times. Its antigen is unknown. Germline-derived CDR1 and CDR2 are SGHRS and YFSETQ. The CDR3 runs 16 residues. V was clipped by 0 bases and J by 4 bases; unmatched bases: 2. This sample was shared with a second study, whose subject was T cells in Graves' hyperthyroidism and ophthalmopathy.

The TCR was taken from a man aged 18 to 29 with Graves disease. The V and J genes are TRBV5-1 and TRBJ2-1, with 12 positions matching TRBD2. This material consisted of peripheral blood mononuclear cells (PBMCs), taken at new diagnosis, from a patient treated with antithyroid drugs. The CDR3 DNA reads as TGCGCCAGCAGCTTGGTGCTAGCGGGAGGGTACAATGAGCAGTTCTTC. Translating gives CASSLVLAGGYNEQFF.